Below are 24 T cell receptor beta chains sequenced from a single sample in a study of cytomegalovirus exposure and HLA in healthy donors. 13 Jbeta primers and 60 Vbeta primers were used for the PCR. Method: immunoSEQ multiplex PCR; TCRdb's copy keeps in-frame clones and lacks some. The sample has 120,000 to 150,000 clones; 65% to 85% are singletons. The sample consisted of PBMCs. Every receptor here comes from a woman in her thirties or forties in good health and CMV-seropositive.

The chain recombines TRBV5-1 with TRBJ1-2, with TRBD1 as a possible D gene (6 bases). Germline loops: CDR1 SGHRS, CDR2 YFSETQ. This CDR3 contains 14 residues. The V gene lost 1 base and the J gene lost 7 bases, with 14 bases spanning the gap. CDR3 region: CASSLSGERLGYTF. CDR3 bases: TGCGCCAGCAGCTTGTCAGGGGAACGACTTGGCTACACCTTC. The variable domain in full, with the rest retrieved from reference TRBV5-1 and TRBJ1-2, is KAGVTQTPRYLIKTRGQQVTLSCSPISGHRSVSWYQQTPGQGLQFLFEYFSETQRNKGNFPGRFSGRQFSNSRSEMNVSTLELGDSALYLCASSLSGERLGYTFGSGTRLTVV.

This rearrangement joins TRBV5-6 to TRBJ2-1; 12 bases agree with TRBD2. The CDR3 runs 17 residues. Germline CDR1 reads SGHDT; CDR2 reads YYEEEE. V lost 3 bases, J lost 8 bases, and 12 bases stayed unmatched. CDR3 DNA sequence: TGTGCCAGCAGCTGGAGGGATTCTAGCGGGGGGGTCCATGAGCAGTTCTTC. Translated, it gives CASSWRDSSGGVHEQFF.

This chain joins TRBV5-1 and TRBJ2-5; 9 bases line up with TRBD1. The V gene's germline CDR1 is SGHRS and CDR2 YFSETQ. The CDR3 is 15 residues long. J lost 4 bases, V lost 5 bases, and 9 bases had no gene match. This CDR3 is CASRPTGGVGETQYF. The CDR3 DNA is TGCGCCAGCAGGCCTACAGGGGGCGTGGGAGAGACCCAGTACTTC.

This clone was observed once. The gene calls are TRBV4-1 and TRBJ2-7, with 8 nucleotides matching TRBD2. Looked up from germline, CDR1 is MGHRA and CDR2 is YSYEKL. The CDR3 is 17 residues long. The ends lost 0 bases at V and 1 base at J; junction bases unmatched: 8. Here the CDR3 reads CASSQDRGGGLSYEQYF. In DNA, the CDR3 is TGCGCCAGCAGCCAAGATCGGGGGGGCGGATTGTCCTACGAGCAGTACTTC.

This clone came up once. The CDR3 nucleotides read TGTGCCAGCAGCTGGGGGACGGGGGGAGAGGAGACCCAGTACTTC. It codes for CASSWGTGGEETQYF. This chain links TRBV7-9 with TRBJ2-5; TRBD2 matches 7 bases. With V trimmed by 4 bases and J by 5 bases, 10 bases remained unmatched. From germline, CDR1 is SEHNR and CDR2 FQNEAQ (reference sequence). The CDR3 totals 15 residues.

The CDR3 here is CASRRQGDGYTF. Written as DNA, the CDR3 is TGTGCCAGCAGGAGACAGGGGGATGGCTACACCTTC. This rearrangement joins TRBV2 to TRBJ1-2; 9 positions agree with TRBD1. Per the germline V gene, CDR1 is SNHLY and CDR2 is FYNNEI. The CDR3 length is 12 residues. The V and J ends lost 6 bases and 6 bases, in that order; junction bases with no gene match: 2.

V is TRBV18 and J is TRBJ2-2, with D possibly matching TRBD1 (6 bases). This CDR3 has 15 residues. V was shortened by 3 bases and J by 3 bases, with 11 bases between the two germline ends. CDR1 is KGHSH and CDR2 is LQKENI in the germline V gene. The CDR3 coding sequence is TGTGCCAGCTCACCGGGCAGGGGTGACACCGGGGAGCTGTTTTTT. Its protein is CASSPGRGDTGELFF.

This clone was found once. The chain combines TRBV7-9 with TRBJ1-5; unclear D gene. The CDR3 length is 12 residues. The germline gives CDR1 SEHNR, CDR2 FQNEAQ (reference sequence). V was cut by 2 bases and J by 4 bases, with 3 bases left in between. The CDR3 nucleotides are TGTGCCAGCAGCTTACAGAATCAGCCCCAGCATTTT. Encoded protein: CASSLQNQPQHF.

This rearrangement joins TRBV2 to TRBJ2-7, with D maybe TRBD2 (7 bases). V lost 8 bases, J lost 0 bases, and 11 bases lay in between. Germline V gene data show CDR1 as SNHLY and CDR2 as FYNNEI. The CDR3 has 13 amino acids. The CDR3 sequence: CASSGGASYEQYF. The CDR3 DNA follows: TGTGCCAGCTCTGGGGGGGCCTCCTACGAGCAGTACTTC. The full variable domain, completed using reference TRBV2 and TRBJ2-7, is EPEVTQTPSHQVTQMGQEVILRCVPISNHLYFYWYRQILGQKVEFLVSFYNNEISEKSEIFDDQFSVERPDGSNFTLKIRSTKLEDSAMYFCASSGGASYEQYFGPGTRLTVT.

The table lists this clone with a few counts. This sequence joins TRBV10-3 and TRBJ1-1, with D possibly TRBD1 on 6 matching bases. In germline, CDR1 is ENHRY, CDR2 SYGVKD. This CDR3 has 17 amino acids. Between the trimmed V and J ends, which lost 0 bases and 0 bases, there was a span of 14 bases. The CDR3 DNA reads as TGTGCCATCAGTGAGTCAGTGGGGAACAGGGTGAACACTGAAGCTTTCTTT. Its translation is CAISESVGNRVNTEAFF.

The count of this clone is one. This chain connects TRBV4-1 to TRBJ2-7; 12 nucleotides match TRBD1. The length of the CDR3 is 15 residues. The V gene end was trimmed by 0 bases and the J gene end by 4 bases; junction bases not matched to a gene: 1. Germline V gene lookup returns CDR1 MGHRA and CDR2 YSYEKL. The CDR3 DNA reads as TGCGCCAGCAGCCAAGAGGGACAGGGGGCTTACGAGCAGTACTTC. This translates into CASSQEGQGAYEQYF.

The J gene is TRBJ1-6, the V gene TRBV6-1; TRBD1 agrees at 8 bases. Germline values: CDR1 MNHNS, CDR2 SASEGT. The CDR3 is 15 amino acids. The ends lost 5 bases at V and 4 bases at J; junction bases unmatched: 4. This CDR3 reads CASSPQGAYNSPLHF. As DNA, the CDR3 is TGTGCCAGCAGTCCTCAGGGGGCATATAATTCACCCCTCCACTTT.

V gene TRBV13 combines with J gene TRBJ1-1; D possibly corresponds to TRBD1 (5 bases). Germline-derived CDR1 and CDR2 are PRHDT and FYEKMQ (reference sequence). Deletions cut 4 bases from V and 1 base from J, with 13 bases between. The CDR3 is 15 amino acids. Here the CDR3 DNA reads TGTGCCAGCAGCTCCAGGGTAAGTGGGAACACTGAAGCTTTCTTT. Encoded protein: CASSSRVSGNTEAFF. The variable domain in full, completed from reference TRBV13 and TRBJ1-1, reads AAGVIQSPRHLIKEKRETATLKCYPIPRHDTVYWYQQGPGQDPQFLISFYEKMQSDKGSIPDRFSAQQFSDYHSELNMSSLELGDSALYFCASSSRVSGNTEAFFGQGTRLTVV.

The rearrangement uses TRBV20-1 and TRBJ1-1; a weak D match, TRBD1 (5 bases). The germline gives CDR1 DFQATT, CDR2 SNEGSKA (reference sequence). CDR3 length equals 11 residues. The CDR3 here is CTQGSAAEAFF. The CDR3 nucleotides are TGCACCCAGGGATCGGCGGCTGAAGCTTTCTTT.

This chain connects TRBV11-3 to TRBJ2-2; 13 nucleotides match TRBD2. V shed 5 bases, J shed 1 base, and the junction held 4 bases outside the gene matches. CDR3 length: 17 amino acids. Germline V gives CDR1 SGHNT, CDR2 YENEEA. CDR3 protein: CASSPRTSGGNTGELFF. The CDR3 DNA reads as TGTGCCAGCAGCCCGCGGACTAGCGGGGGGAACACCGGGGAGCTGTTTTTT.

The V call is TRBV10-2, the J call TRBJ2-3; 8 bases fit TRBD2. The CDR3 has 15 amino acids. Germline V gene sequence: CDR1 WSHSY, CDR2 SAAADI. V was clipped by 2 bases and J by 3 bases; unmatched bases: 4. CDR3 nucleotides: TGCGCCAGCAGTGAGCACGGGGGGGTTACAGATACGCAGTATTTT. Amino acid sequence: CASSEHGGVTDTQYF.

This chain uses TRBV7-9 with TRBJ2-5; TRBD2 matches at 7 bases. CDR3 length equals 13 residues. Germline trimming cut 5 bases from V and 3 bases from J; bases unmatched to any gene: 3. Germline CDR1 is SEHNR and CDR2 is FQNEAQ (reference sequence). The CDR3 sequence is CASSPRGEETQYF. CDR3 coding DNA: TGTGCCAGCAGCCCTCGGGGGGAAGAGACCCAGTACTTC.

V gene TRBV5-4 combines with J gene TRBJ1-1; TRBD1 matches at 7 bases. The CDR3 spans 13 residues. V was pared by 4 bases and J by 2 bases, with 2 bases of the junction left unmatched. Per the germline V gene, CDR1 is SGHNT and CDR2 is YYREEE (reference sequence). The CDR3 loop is CASSAGGNTEAFF. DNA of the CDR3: TGTGCCAGCAGCGCAGGGGGTAACACTGAAGCTTTCTTT.

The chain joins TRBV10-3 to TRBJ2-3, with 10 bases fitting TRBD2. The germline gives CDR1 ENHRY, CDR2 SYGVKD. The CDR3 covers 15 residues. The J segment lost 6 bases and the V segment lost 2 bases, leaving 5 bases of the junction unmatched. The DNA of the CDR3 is TGTGCCATCAGTGAGCCGGGACTAGCGTCTGATACGCAGTATTTT. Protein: CAISEPGLASDTQYF.

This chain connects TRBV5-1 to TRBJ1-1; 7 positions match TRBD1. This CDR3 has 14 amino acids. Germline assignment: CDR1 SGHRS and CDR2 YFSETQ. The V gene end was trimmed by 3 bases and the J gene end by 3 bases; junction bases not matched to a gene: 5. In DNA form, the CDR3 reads TGCGCCAGCAGCTGGGGACAGACGGACACTGAAGCTTTCTTT. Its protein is CASSWGQTDTEAFF.

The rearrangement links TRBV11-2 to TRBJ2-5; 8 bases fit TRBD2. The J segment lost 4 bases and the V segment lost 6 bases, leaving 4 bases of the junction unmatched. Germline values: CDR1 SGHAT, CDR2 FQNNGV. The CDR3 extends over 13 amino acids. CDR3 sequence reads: CASRNSGAETQYF. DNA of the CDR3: TGTGCCAGCAGAAATAGCGGGGCAGAGACCCAGTACTTC.

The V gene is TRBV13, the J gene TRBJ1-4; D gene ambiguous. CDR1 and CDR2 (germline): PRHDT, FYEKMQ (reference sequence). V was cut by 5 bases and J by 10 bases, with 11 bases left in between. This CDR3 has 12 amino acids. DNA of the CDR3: TGTGCCAGCAGCGTACGAGGCGGAAAACTGTTTTTT. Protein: CASSVRGGKLFF.

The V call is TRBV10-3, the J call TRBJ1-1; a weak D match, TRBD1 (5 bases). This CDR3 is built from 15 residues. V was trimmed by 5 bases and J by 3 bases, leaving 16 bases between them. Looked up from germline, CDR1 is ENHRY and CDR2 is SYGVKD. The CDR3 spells CAISLGRGGYTEAFF. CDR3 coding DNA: TGTGCCATCAGTTTGGGAAGGGGTGGGTACACTGAAGCTTTCTTT.

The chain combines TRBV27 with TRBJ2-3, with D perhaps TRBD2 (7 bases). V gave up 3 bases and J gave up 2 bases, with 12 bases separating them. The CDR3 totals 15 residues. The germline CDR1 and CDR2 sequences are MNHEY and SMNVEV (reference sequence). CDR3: CASSLRGPSTDTQYF. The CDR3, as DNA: TGTGCCAGCAGTTTGCGGGGGCCCTCCACAGATACGCAGTATTTT.